The 20 T cell receptor beta chains below come from one sample, sequenced in a study of shared clonotypes between healthy human individuals. The table came from immunoSEQ multiplex PCR; TCRdb's copy has only in-frame clones and leaves some out. The sample records about 1.5 million clones, 95% to 99% being singletons. Sequencing was performed on naive CD4+ T cells sorted from blood. Noted subset: CD45RA+ positively selected. These receptors were taken from a man aged 25-45 years in good health.

The chain uses TRBV29-1 and TRBJ2-1; 9 bases agree with TRBD2. The CDR3 has 15 amino acids. The junction had 5 bases not matched to a gene; V was cut back by 4 bases and J by 1 base. Germline-derived CDR1 and CDR2 are SQVTM and ANQGSEA. CDR3 nucleotides: TGCAGCGTTGGGGCTAGCGGGATGTCCTACAATGAGCAGTTCTTC. The encoded protein is CSVGASGMSYNEQFF.

The rearrangement joins TRBV21-1 to TRBJ1-2; the table names TRBD1, a call not compared with the DNA. TRBV21-1 is a documented pseudogene. The CDR3 length is 14 residues. The CDR3 protein is CASSNQGDDYGYTF. The CDR3, as DNA: TGTGCCAGCAGCAATCAGGGGGATGACTATGGCTACACCTTC.

V is TRBV2 and J is TRBJ2-2; D not resolved. CDR3 size: 15 residues. Germline V gene lookup returns CDR1 SNHLY and CDR2 FYNNEI. The V end lost 7 bases, the J end lost 0 bases, and 12 bases lay between the germline ends. CDR3 sequence (DNA): TGTGCCAGCAAGTTGGCGAGGACGAACACCGGGGAGCTGTTTTTT. This encodes CASKLARTNTGELFF. The full variable domain, rest sourced from reference TRBV2 and TRBJ2-2, is EPEVTQTPSHQVTQMGQEVILRCVPISNHLYFYWYRQILGQKVEFLVSFYNNEISEKSEIFDDQFSVERPDGSNFTLKIRSTKLEDSAMYFCASKLARTNTGELFFGEGSRLTVL.

Here the CDR3 reads CASTLAELTDTQYF. Here the CDR3 DNA reads TGCGCCAGCACCTTAGCGGAGCTCACAGATACGCAGTATTTT. This sequence joins TRBV5-1 and TRBJ2-3; the D gene is possibly TRBD2 (6 bases). Germline V gene data show CDR1 as SGHRS and CDR2 as YFSETQ. Trimming pared 6 bases from V and 2 bases from J, leaving 13 bases between. This CDR3 comprises 14 residues. The whole variable domain, remainder taken from reference TRBV5-1 and TRBJ2-3, is KAGVTQTPRYLIKTRGQQVTLSCSPISGHRSVSWYQQTPGQGLQFLFEYFSETQRNKGNFPGRFSGRQFSNSRSEMNVSTLELGDSALYLCASTLAELTDTQYFGPGTRLTVL.

This clone was counted once. The chain joins TRBV7-2 to TRBJ2-7, with TRBD2 matching 16 bases. The CDR3 is 16 amino acids. Germline assignment: CDR1 SGHTA and CDR2 FQGNSA. Trimming at V came to 5 bases and at J to 3 bases, leaving 4 bases not matched to a gene. CDR3 amino acids: CASSMGTSGRVYEQYF. Written as DNA, the CDR3 is TGTGCCAGCAGCATGGGGACTAGCGGGAGGGTCTACGAGCAGTACTTC. Variable domain in full (rest from reference TRBV7-2 and TRBJ2-7): GAGVSQSPSNKVTEKGKDVELRCDPISGHTALYWYRQSLGQGLEFLIYFQGNSAPDKSGLPSDRFSAERTGGSVSTLTIQRTQQEDSAVYLCASSMGTSGRVYEQYFGPGTRLTVT.

This clone is a singleton in its sample. In nucleotides, the CDR3 is TGTGCCAGCAGCCAAGATCTAAAGTTCCGGGACTTCTCCTACAATGAGCAGTTCTTC. Translation: CASSQDLKFRDFSYNEQFF. The V gene is TRBV14, the J gene TRBJ2-1, with D tentatively TRBD2 (6 bases). The V end lost 0 bases, the J end lost 0 bases, and 18 bases lay between the germline ends. The CDR3 has 19 amino acids. Germline values: CDR1 SGHDN, CDR2 FVKESK.

The chain is built from TRBV2 and TRBJ1-2; D not certain. The CDR3 runs 13 residues. Germline assignment: CDR1 SNHLY and CDR2 FYNNEI. V lost 5 bases and J 2 bases, leaving 9 bases between the germline ends. The CDR3 is CASSPARNYGYTF. CDR3 DNA sequence: TGTGCCAGCAGTCCCGCCAGGAACTATGGCTACACCTTC.

This chain uses TRBV5-4 with TRBJ2-1; 7 nucleotides line up with TRBD2. Trimming cost V 0 bases and J 7 bases; bases outside gene matches: 10. The CDR3 totals 16 residues. Germline V gene data show CDR1 as SGHNT and CDR2 as YYREEE (reference sequence). The CDR3 is CASSLVGGGPGNEQFF. The CDR3 bases are TGTGCCAGCAGCTTGGTGGGGGGAGGGCCTGGAAATGAGCAGTTCTTC.

The chain uses TRBV11-2 and TRBJ2-7, with D possibly TRBD2 on 6 matching bases. The germline V gene has CDR1 SGHAT and CDR2 FQNNGV. V lost 6 bases and J lost 0, with 12 bases in between. CDR3 size: 14 residues. The CDR3 region is CASRLAGNSYEQYF. The CDR3 DNA follows: TGTGCCAGCAGGTTGGCGGGGAACTCCTACGAGCAGTACTTC.

About this clone itself: Other DNA sequences from this sample encode an identical CDR3 as well. The chain links TRBV9 to TRBJ2-1; 9 bases are a match to TRBD2. With 0 bases clipped from V and 7 bases from J, the junction kept 5 bases outside the gene matches. There are 15 residues in the CDR3. Germline assignment: CDR1 SGDLS and CDR2 YYNGEE. The CDR3: CASSVVAGAGNEQFF. The CDR3 nucleotides are TGTGCCAGCAGCGTAGTAGCGGGAGCGGGAAATGAGCAGTTCTTC.

J is TRBJ2-1 and V is TRBV5-5, with 9 bases that match TRBD1. This CDR3 is built from 14 residues. Germline CDR1 is SGHKS and CDR2 is YYEKEE (reference sequence). Trimming took 4 bases from V and 6 from J; bases not matched to a gene: 5. As DNA, the CDR3 is TGTGCCAGCAGCGAGCAGACAGGGGGCAATGAGCAGTTCTTC. Its protein is CASSEQTGGNEQFF.

The genes are TRBV27 and TRBJ1-5; 9 nucleotides line up with TRBD1. Germline V gene data show CDR1 as MNHEY and CDR2 as SMNVEV (reference sequence). The CDR3 consists of 15 residues. The trim removed 5 bases at V and 5 bases at J, leaving 7 bases unmatched. CDR3 nucleotides: TGTGCCAGCAGTCCCAGGACAGGGGTCGATCAGCCCCAGCATTTT. This codes for CASSPRTGVDQPQHF.

In DNA, the CDR3 is TGTGCCAGCTCACCACAGGGGAAGGAAAAACTGTTTTTT. This gives the protein CASSPQGKEKLFF. The chain recombines TRBV18 with TRBJ1-4, with D perhaps TRBD1 (5 bases). Germline CDR1 reads KGHSH; CDR2 reads LQKENI. The CDR3 runs to 13 residues. With 1 base removed from V and 8 bases from J, the gap between germline ends came to 8 bases.

The rearrangement links TRBV6-1 to TRBJ1-4; TRBD1 might be the D (6 bases). The CDR3 is 15 amino acids. The V gene's germline CDR1 is MNHNS and CDR2 SASEGT. The V and J ends lost 7 bases and 6 bases respectively, with 18 bases between them. The chain's CDR3 is CASNERGGRDEKLFF. The DNA for the CDR3 is TGTGCCAGCAACGAAAGGGGGGGGCGTGATGAAAAACTGTTTTTT.

In this sample, this clone turned up once. The chain has TRBV29-1 and TRBJ2-7; the D gene could be TRBD1 or TRBD2 (5 bases each). This CDR3 is 15 amino acids long. The ends were cut back, 4 bases at V and 0 bases at J, with 16 bases in the middle. Germline values: CDR1 SQVTM, CDR2 ANQGSEA. CDR3 protein: CSVAPNRRISYEQYF. The CDR3, as DNA: TGCAGCGTTGCCCCGAACAGGAGGATCTCCTACGAGCAGTACTTC.

The chain combines TRBV5-4 with TRBJ2-1; TRBD1 agrees at 8 bases. The germline gives CDR1 SGHNT, CDR2 YYREEE (reference sequence). Trimming took 4 bases from V and 8 from J; bases not matched to a gene: 11. The CDR3 is 15 amino acids. The CDR3 here is CASSPRTGLRDEQFF. CDR3 sequence (DNA): TGTGCCAGCAGCCCACGGACAGGGTTGAGGGATGAGCAGTTCTTC.

The CDR3 loop is CASSLRRTSNYGYTF. The CDR3 region has the DNA TGTGCCAGCAGCTTACGGCGGACAAGTAACTATGGCTACACCTTC. This sequence joins TRBV7-8 and TRBJ1-2; TRBD1 is a possible D gene (5 bases). The ends were cut back, 2 bases at V and 1 base at J, with 11 bases in the middle. The CDR3 consists of 15 residues. CDR1 is SGHVS and CDR2 is FQNEAQ in the germline V gene.

The sample holds one count of this clone. V is TRBV4-3 and J is TRBJ2-1; the match to TRBD2 covers 8 bases. From germline, CDR1 is LGHNA and CDR2 YSLEER. The CDR3 runs to 20 residues. The trim removed 3 bases at V and 0 bases at J, leaving 16 bases unmatched. CDR3 loop: CASSQRFFYSGTSSYNEQFF. The DNA for the CDR3 is TGCGCCAGCAGCCAGAGGTTTTTCTATAGCGGGACGAGCTCCTACAATGAGCAGTTCTTC.

Concerning this clone: This same CDR3 is encoded by further DNA sequences in the sample. V is TRBV10-3 and J is TRBJ1-4; D not certain. V lost 1 base, J lost 8 bases, and 5 bases lay in between. Germline lookup yields CDR1 ENHRY and CDR2 SYGVKD. The CDR3 is made up of 12 amino acids. In DNA, the CDR3 is TGTGCCATCAGTGAGTATGGAGAAAAACTGTTTTTT. This codes for CAISEYGEKLFF.

This chain uses TRBV2 with TRBJ2-7, with unresolved D. Trimming shortened V by 5 bases and J by 2 bases, and 10 bases separated the two germline ends. The germline gives CDR1 SNHLY, CDR2 FYNNEI. The CDR3 spans 13 residues. CDR3 nucleotides: TGTGCCAGCAGTCGTGAAGGGCCCTACGAGCAGTACTTC. Its translation: CASSREGPYEQYF.